This TCR beta chain was observed in a study of T cells in Graves' hyperthyroidism and ophthalmopathy. Study-wide background: The authors collected peripheral blood at initial diagnosis, before any treatment.

In the ophthalmopathy cohort, Clinical Activity Score was at least 3, NOSPECS grade at least 4, and duration under 3 months. Investigators excluded patients with uncontrolled infection, other autoimmune disease, pregnancy or lactation. General observations from the study: A model using 13 V-J features told ophthalmopathy apart from stable hyperthyroidism.

Trimming pared 5 bases from V and 4 bases from J, leaving 23 bases between. CDR3 length: 17 residues. Germline V gene lookup returns CDR1 MNHNS and CDR2 SASEGT. This clonotype was detected ten times or more. Its antigen remains unknown. TCR beta CDR3 region amplification was performed from RNA transcripts. With the HTBI primer set, the TCR CDR3 went through a first round of RT-PCR. TCRdb fed the multiplex PCR reads into MiXCR, producing one record per CDR3 protein. Among 250,000 to 350,000 distinct CDR3 sequences listed, 20% to 25% were seen once. Sample: blood. The source of this sequence is a man between 25 and 39 years old with Graves' ophthalmopathy. The chain carries TRBV6-1 and TRBJ1-1, with a possible D match to TRBD1 (5 bases). CDR3 DNA sequence: TGTGCCAGCAGTAAGCTCGACCCGGGGGGACGAACCACTGAAGCTTTCTTT. This gives the protein CASSKLDPGGRTTEAFF.